This TCR beta chain comes out of a study of T cells in Graves' hyperthyroidism and ophthalmopathy (dated by TCRdb to between 2018 and 2020). About the full investigation: Peripheral blood was sampled at the time of initial diagnosis, prior to any treatment. A discovery cohort of about 100 patients, about 44 with Graves' ophthalmopathy and 55 to 60 with stable Graves' hyperthyroidism, was used to find distinguishing TCR V-J signatures. Whether ophthalmopathy could be predicted prospectively was tested in an independent validation cohort made up of roughly 19 hyperthyroidism patients plus 17 patients who later progressed to ophthalmopathy. The roughly 99 discovery patients were divided at random into training and test sets in a 7:3 ratio. The study also compared thyroid tissue and blood T-cell repertoires from a handful of Graves' hyperthyroidism patients. After sampling, hyperthyroidism patients received methimazole starting at 30 mg daily, and ophthalmopathy patients received high-dose intravenous methylprednisolone. According to the paper, TCR Vbeta CDR3 sequencing was carried out on 135 peripheral blood samples, which came from 40 to 45 ophthalmopathy, under 80 hyperthyroidism and around 17 progressor patients.

Beyond this particular receptor, the publication reports: Ophthalmopathy was separated from stable hyperthyroidism by a 13 V-J signature model, with approximately 85% sensitivity and 81% to 82% specificity obtained in cross-validation and 80%/75% obtained in testing. Sample size was not statistically predetermined, and investigators were not blinded to group allocation. During validation, the model predicted progression to ophthalmopathy a median of about 6.5 months ahead of onset, with approximately 70% sensitivity and less than 85% specificity. Most expanded thyroid clonotypes (frequency above 0.001) were also detected in blood, suggesting blood repertoires may reflect thyroid immune responses.

This clonotype was seen repeatedly, ten times or more. Its antigen target is currently unknown. One base away there is no much larger clone; base qualities are not given. TCR beta CDR3 regions were amplified from RNA transcripts. A first-round RT-PCR of the TCR CDR3 used the HTBI primer set with the Qiagen OneStep RT-PCR kit. Libraries were constructed in a second round of multiplex PCR, after which size selection and purification were performed. Paired-end sequencing of the libraries was performed with 100 bp reads on an Illumina HiSeq2000. Turning to the authors' computational methods: SOAPnuke was used to process the raw data, with reads discarded if the reads contained adapters or uncalled bases, had a mean Phred below 15, or lacked an exact constant-primer or identifier match. COPE v1.2.5 was used to merge the high-quality paired reads, and each unique nucleotide sequence was defined as a clonotype. MiTCR v1.1 was used to align clonotypes to the IMGT TRBV, TRBD and TRBJ reference segments. Only V-J combinations with frequency above 0.0001, covering 99% to 99.2% of repertoires, were analysed. A TCS score was defined as the ratio between F50 (clonal expansion) and ExV (chaos), using BLOSUM62-based TCRdist between CDR3 peptides within each V-J. Welch's t-statistics and random forest reduced around 550 V-J features to 13, which were used in a naive Bayes classifier (R e1071). The public reads were run again by TCRdb, first through fastp at Q25 and then through MiXCR, and only productive beta chains were kept. Rows with one shared CDR3 protein collapse into an entry with the most common genes and DNA. The V and J calls reflect TCRdb's pipeline rather than the authors' work. In all, the sample holds around 190,000 distinct CDR3 sequences, and 17% of those were seen once. Roughly 28% of the sample belongs to the ten largest clones.

Stable Graves' hyperthyroidism was defined as no progression to ophthalmopathy during 18 months of follow-up. Hyperthyroidism patients were newly diagnosed, had a disease duration of under 2 months, and were aged 18 to 65 years. Patients with uncontrolled infections, other autoimmune diseases, pregnancy or lactation were excluded. Clinical symptoms, serum thyroxine and TRAb, thyroid ultrasound, and orbital computed tomography formed the basis for the diagnoses. PBMCs were separated from approximately 9.9 ml of fresh peripheral blood using Ficoll-Paque density gradient centrifugation. Total RNA was extracted using Trizol reagent, and RNA quality was assessed on an Agilent 2100 Bioanalyzer. This TCR came from a woman aged 50 to 60 with Graves' hyperthyroidism. Sequences were obtained from blood.

DNA sequence: TGTGCCAGCAGTTTTGGGGGGGGTACCTACGAGCAGTACTTC. Its coded protein is CASSFGGGTYEQYF. This chain is built from TRBV27 and TRBJ2-7, with TRBD2 identical over 7 junction bases. Measured from the cysteine to the phenylalanine, the CDR3 is 14 residues long. The entry retains the CDR3 DNA only, 42 bases that are in frame from base 1. From a lookup of the germline V gene (reference sequence), CDR1 and CDR2 are MNHEY and SMNVEV. V and J are trimmed by 3 bases and 2 bases, and the gene matches miss 4 bases of the junction.